This TCR beta chain was observed in a study of cytomegalovirus exposure and HLA in healthy donors. Use of 60 Vbeta and 13 Jbeta primers characterized the PCR. The data were produced by immunoSEQ multiplex PCR, yet TCRdb's version contains in-frame clones alone and is incomplete. The sample lists around 120,000 clones, 80% occurring once. This sequence originates from a female donor in good health and CMV-seropositive. Sequencing input: PBMCs.

In DNA, the CDR3 is TGCAGCGGTGGTGAGGGATACTACGAGCAGTACTTC. Translation: CSGGEGYYEQYF. The chain couples TRBV29-1 to TRBJ2-7; D perhaps matches TRBD2 (5 bases). The CDR3 contains 12 residues. Germline V gene data show CDR1 as SQVTM and CDR2 as ANQGSEA. V was cut by 7 bases and J by 3 bases, with 13 bases left in between.